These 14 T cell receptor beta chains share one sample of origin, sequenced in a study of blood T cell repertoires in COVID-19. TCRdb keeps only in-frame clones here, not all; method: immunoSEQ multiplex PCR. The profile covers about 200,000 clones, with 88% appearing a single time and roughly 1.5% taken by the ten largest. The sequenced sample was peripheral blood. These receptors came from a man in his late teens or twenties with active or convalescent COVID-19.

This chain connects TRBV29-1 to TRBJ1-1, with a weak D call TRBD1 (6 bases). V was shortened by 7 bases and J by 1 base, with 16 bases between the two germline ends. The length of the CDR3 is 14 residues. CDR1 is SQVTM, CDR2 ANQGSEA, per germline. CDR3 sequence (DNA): TGCAGCGCGTTGCCGGGACATAAGAACACTGAAGCTTTCTTT. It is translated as CSALPGHKNTEAFF.

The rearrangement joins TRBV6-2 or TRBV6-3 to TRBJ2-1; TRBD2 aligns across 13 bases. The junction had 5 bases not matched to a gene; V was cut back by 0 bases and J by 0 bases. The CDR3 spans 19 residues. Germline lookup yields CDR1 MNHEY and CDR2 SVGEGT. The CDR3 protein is CASSYSGTSGKSSYNEQFF. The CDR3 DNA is TGTGCCAGCAGTTACTCCGGGACTAGCGGGAAGAGCTCCTACAATGAGCAGTTCTTC.

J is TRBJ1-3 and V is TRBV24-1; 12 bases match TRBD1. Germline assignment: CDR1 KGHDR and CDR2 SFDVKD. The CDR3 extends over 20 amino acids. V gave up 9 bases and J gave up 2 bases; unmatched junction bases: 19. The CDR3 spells CATGTGGGLGFTWTGNTIYF. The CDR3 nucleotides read TGTGCCACCGGGACAGGGGGCGGTTTGGGGTTTACTTGGACTGGAAACACCATATATTTT.

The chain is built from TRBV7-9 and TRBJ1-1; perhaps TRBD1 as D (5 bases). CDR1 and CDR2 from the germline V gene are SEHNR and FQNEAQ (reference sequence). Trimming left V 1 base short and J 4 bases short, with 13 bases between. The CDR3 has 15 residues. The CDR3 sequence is CASSLGMGGITEAFF. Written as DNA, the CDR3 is TGTGCCAGCAGCTTAGGAATGGGGGGGATCACTGAAGCTTTCTTT.

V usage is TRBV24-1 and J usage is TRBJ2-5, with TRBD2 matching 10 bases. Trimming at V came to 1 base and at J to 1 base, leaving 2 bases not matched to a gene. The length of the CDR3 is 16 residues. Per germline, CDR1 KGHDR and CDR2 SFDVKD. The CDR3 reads CATSDFRTSGQETQYF. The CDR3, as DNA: TGTGCCACCAGTGATTTCAGGACTAGCGGCCAAGAGACCCAGTACTTC.

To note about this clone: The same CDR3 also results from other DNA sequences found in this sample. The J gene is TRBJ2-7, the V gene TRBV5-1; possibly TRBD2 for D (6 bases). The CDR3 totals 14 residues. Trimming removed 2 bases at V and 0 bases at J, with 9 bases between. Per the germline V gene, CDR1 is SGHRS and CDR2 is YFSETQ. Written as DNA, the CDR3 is TGCGCCAGCAGCTTAGCGGGTAGCTCCTACGAGCAGTACTTC. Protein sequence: CASSLAGSSYEQYF. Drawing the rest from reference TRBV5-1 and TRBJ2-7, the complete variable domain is KAGVTQTPRYLIKTRGQQVTLSCSPISGHRSVSWYQQTPGQGLQFLFEYFSETQRNKGNFPGRFSGRQFSNSRSEMNVSTLELGDSALYLCASSLAGSSYEQYFGPGTRLTVT.

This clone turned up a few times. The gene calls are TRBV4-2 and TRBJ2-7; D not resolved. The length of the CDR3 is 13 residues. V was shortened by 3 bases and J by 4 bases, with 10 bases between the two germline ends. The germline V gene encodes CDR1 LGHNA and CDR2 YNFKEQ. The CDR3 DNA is TGTGCCAGCAGCCAGATTCAGGCGTACGAGCAGTACTTC. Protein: CASSQIQAYEQYF.

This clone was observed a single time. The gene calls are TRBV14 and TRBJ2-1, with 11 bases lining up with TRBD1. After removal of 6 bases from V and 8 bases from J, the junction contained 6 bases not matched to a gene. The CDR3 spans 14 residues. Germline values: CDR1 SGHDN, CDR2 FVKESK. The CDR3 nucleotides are TGTGCCAGCAGGGACAGGGGGCAATTCGATGAGCAGTTCTTC. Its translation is CASRDRGQFDEQFF.

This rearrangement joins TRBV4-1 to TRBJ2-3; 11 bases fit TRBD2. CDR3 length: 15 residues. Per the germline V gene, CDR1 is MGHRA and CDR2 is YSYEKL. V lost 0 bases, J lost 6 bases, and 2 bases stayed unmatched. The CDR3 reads CASSQDPSGRDTQYF. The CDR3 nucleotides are TGCGCCAGCAGCCAAGACCCTAGCGGGAGGGATACGCAGTATTTT.

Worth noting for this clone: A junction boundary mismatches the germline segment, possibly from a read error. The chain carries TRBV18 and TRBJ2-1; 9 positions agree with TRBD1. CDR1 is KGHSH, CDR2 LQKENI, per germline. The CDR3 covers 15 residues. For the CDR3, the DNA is TGTGCCAACTCACCGCTCGGGACAGGGTTTTATGAGCAGTTCTTC. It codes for CANSPLGTGFYEQFF.

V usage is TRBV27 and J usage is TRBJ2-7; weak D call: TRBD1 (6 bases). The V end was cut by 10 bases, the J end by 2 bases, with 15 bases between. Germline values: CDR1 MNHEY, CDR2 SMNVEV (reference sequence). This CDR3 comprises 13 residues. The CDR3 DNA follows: TGTGCCACCCGCCGGCAGGGGACCTACGAGCAGTACTTC. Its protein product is CATRRQGTYEQYF.

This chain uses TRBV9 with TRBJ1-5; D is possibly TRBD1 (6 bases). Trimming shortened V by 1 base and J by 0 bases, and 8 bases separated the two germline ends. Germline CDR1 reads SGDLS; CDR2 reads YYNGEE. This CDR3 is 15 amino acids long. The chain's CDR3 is CASSVTGLSNQPQHF. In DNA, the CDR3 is TGTGCCAGCAGCGTAACAGGGCTTAGCAATCAGCCCCAGCATTTT.

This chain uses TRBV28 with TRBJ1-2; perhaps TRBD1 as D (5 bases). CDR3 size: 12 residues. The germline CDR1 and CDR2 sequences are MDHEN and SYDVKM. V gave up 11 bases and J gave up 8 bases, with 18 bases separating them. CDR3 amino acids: CAGVSSRGGYTF. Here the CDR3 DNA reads TGTGCCGGAGTCTCGTCCCGGGGGGGCTACACCTTC.

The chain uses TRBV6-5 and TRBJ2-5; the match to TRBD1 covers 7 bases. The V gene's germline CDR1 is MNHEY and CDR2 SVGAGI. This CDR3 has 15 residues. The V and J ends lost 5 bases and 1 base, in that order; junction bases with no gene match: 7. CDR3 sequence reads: CASSRGLGVQETQYF. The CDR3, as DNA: TGTGCCAGCAGTAGGGGGCTAGGTGTCCAAGAGACCCAGTACTTC.